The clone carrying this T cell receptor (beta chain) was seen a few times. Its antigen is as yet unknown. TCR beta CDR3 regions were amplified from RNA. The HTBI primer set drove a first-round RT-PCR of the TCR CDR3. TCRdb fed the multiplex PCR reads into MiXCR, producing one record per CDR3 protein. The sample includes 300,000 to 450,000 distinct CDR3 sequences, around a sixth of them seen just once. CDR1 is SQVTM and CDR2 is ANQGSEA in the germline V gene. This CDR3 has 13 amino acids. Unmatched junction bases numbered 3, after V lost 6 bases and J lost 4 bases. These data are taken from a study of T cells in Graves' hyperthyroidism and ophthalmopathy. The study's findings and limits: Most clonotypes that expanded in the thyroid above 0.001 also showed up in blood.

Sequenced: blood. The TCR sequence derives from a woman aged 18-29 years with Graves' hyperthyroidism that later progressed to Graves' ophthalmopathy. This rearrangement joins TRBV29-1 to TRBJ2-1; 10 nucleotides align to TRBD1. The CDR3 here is CSVAGQGYNEQFF. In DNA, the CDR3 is TGCAGCGTCGCGGGACAGGGGTACAATGAGCAGTTCTTC.